Presented here are 12 T cell receptor beta chains from one specimen sequenced in a study of breast tumors, draining lymph nodes, adjacent tissues. Samples came from axillary lymph nodes draining the breast cancer. TCRdb re-called the multiplex PCR reads with MiXCR, one entry per CDR3 protein. The repertoire has about 110,000 distinct CDR3 sequences, under 40% of them found once; the top ten carry around 6%. The sample consisted of axillary lymph node tissue. The receptors come from a female donor with breast cancer. Some clones in this sample may be carry-over from other donors' samples.

This clonotype has at least ten counts. The chain has TRBV10-3 and TRBJ2-3; 8 bases match TRBD2. CDR1 and CDR2 (germline): ENHRY, SYGVKD. V dropped 5 bases and J dropped 2; count of bases not matched to a gene: 3. The CDR3 spans 14 residues. The CDR3, as DNA: TGTGCCATCAGTAGCGGGGGACCCACAGATACGCAGTATTTT. Protein sequence: CAISSGGPTDTQYF.

This clonotype came up many times. The chain joins TRBV20-1 to TRBJ2-1; 9 nucleotides agree with TRBD2. The CDR3 spans 16 residues. Trimming at V came to 6 bases and at J to 4 bases, leaving 13 bases not matched to a gene. CDR1 and CDR2 from the germline V gene are DFQATT and SNEGSKA (reference sequence). CDR3 amino acids: CSATQLGLADYNEQFF. The DNA of the CDR3 is TGCAGTGCGACCCAATTGGGACTAGCAGATTACAATGAGCAGTTCTTC.

In regard to this clonotype: Since a much larger clone is just one base distant, this may be a read error. The chain joins TRBV13 to TRBJ2-5; D is perhaps TRBD2 (5 bases). Trimming left V 3 bases short and J 1 base short, with 9 bases between. The length of the CDR3 is 14 residues. Germline lookup yields CDR1 PRHDT and CDR2 FYEKMQ (reference sequence). CDR3 sequence reads: CASSFRLAQETQYF. CDR3 nucleotide sequence: TGTGCCAGCAGCTTCCGTCTAGCCCAAGAGACCCAGTACTTC.

About this clonotype: The junction shows a germline mismatch at one end, possibly a read error. The chain employs TRBV20-1 and TRBJ2-7; 9 bases agree with TRBD1. The CDR3 is 13 residues long. Germline lookup yields CDR1 DFQATT and CDR2 SNEGSKA (reference sequence). CDR3 amino acids: CSARKQGAYAQYF. In DNA form, the CDR3 reads TGCAGTGCTAGAAAACAGGGGGCCTACGCGCAGTACTTC.

This clonotype was found many times. The rearrangement links TRBV20-1 to TRBJ2-5; D might be TRBD1 (5 bases). CDR1 DFQATT and CDR2 SNEGSKA come from the germline V gene (reference sequence). This CDR3 has 12 amino acids. V lost 6 bases and J 2 bases, leaving 10 bases between the germline ends. The CDR3 sequence: CSAPQGQETQYF. In nucleotides, the CDR3 is TGCAGTGCCCCGCAGGGTCAAGAGACCCAGTACTTC.

This clonotype was seen repeatedly, ten times or more. The J gene is TRBJ1-2, the V gene TRBV5-8; D remains unclear. Germline V gives CDR1 SGHTS, CDR2 YDEGEE. This CDR3 is built from 14 residues. With 0 bases removed from V and 0 bases from J, the gap between germline ends came to 6 bases. CDR3 DNA sequence: TGTGCCAGCAGCTTGGCGGCAGCTAACTATGGCTACACCTTC. Amino acid sequence: CASSLAAANYGYTF. The entire variable domain, with the rest obtained from reference TRBV5-8 and TRBJ1-2, is as follows: EAGVTQSPTHLIKTRGQQATLRCSPISGHTSVYWYQQALGLGLQFLLWYDEGEERNRGNFPPRFSGRQFPNYSSELNVNALELEDSALYLCASSLAAANYGYTFGSGTRLTVV.

This clonotype has only one observation. V and J are TRBV9 and TRBJ2-5; 12 bases align to TRBD2. Trimming took 0 bases from V and 5 from J; bases not matched to a gene: 17. The CDR3 extends over 20 amino acids. CDR1 and CDR2 from the germline V gene are SGDLS and YYNGEE. The CDR3 region has the DNA TGTGCCAGCAGCGTAGGGCGGCTAGCGGGGGGGCCCCGCACCGGGGAGACCCAGTACTTC. This sequence encodes CASSVGRLAGGPRTGETQYF.

In its sample, this clonotype was seen many times. A junction boundary mismatches the germline segment, possibly from a read error. The genes are TRBV7-7 and TRBJ2-7; TRBD1 might be the D (5 bases). CDR1 is SSHAT and CDR2 is FNYEAQ in the germline V gene (reference sequence). The length of the CDR3 is 15 residues. The CDR3 DNA reads as TGTGCTAGCAGCTTAAAGGGCAGGGCTTCCTACGAGCAGTACTTC. Translating it yields CASSLKGRASYEQYF. Full variable domain (remainder filled in from reference TRBV7-7 and TRBJ2-7): GAGVSQSPRYKVTKRGQDVTLRCDPISSHATLYWYQQALGQGPEFLTYFNYEAQPDKSGLPSDRFSAERPEGSISTLTIQRTEQRDSAMYRCASSLKGRASYEQYFGPGTRLTVT.

In this sample, this clonotype turned up once. The CDR3 ends on some other residue instead of the conserved phenylalanine or tryptophan, so this is likely a read error. The DNA is left out, because the CDR3 cannot be placed on it with certainty; the CDR3 is given as TCRdb lists it. This chain uses TRBV7-9 with TRBJ2-6; TRBD2, the D gene given by the table, was not confirmed from the DNA. CDR1 and CDR2 (germline): SEHNR, FQNEAQ (reference sequence). A total of 16 residues make up the CDR3, ends included. CDR3 sequence reads: CASSLAGGAGANVLCA.

The chain employs TRBV9 and TRBJ2-5; TRBD1 agrees at 12 bases. This CDR3 is built from 16 residues. Germline V gene sequence: CDR1 SGDLS, CDR2 YYNGEE. V lost 3 bases to trimming and J lost 5 bases; unmatched junction nucleotides: 8. DNA of the CDR3: TGTGCCAGCAGCGGTACACCGGGACAGGGGGCGGAGACCCAGTACTTC. Protein sequence: CASSGTPGQGAETQYF.

About this clonotype itself: A much larger clone differs from this one at a single base, so this may be a read error. The chain carries TRBV11-2 and TRBJ2-2; D is perhaps TRBD1 or TRBD2 (5 bases each). The CDR3 length is 17 residues. Germline CDR1 is SGHAT and CDR2 is FQNNGV. Trimming removed 1 base at V and 0 bases at J, with 12 bases between. The CDR3 spells CASSLGDGTTNTGELFF. The CDR3 DNA reads as TGTGCCAGCAGCTTAGGGGACGGGACGACGAACACCGGGGAGCTGTTTTTT.

The sample holds a few counts of this clonotype. Since a much larger clone is just one base distant, this may be a read error. The rearrangement links TRBV5-8 to TRBJ1-1; D perhaps matches TRBD1 (5 bases). The CDR3 loop spans 14 amino acids. In germline, CDR1 is SGHTS, CDR2 YDEGEE. Trimming cost V 4 bases and J 2 bases, with 12 bases left between them. The CDR3 DNA sequence: TGTGCCAGCAGCCTCTGGGACGCAAACACTGAAGCTTTCTTT. Its translation is CASSLWDANTEAFF.